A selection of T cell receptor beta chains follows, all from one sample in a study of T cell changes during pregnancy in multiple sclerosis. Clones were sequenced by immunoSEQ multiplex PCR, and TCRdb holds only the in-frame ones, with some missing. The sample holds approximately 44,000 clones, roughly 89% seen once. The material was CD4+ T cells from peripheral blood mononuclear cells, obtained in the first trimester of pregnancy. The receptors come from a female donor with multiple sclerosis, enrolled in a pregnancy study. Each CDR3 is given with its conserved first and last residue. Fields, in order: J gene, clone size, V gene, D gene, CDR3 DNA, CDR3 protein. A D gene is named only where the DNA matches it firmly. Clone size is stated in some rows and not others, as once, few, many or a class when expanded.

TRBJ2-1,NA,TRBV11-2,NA,TGTGCCAGCAGCTCAAACCTAGGTGAGCAGTTCTTC,CASSSNLGEQFF
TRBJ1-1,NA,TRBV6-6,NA,TGTGCCAGCAGTCGGGGGATGAACACTGAAGCTTTCTTT,CASSRGMNTEAFF
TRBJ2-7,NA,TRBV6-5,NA,TGTGCCAGCAGTTACGCCTCAGGGGCGGGCGAGCAGTACTTC,CASSYASGAGEQYF
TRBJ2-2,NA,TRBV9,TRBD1,TGTGCCAGCAGCAGGGGACAGGGGGTCGGCACCGGGGAGCTGTTTTTT,CASSRGQGVGTGELFF
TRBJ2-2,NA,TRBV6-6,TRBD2,TGTGCCACTTCGACTAGCGGGGAGGGGAGTACCGGGGAGCTGTTTTTT,CATSTSGEGSTGELFF
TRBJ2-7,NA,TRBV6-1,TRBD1,TGTGCCAGCAGGGACAGGGGATCCTACGAGCAGTACTTC,CASRDRGSYEQYF
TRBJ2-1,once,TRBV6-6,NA,TGTGCCAGCAGGCGGGATGGTACCTACAATGAGCAGTTCTTC,CASRRDGTYNEQFF
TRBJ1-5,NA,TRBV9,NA,TGTGCCAGCAGCCTCAGGGGTCCGATTAGGGATCAGCCCCAGCATTTT,CASSLRGPIRDQPQHF
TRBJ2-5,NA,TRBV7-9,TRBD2,TGTGCCAGCAGCTTACTAGCGGGGACAGAGACCCAGTACTTC,CASSLLAGTETQYF
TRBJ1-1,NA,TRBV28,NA,TGTGCCAGCAGTACCGCGGGGACTGAAGCTTTCTTT,CASSTAGTEAFF
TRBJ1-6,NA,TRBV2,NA,TGTGCCAGCCGTACAAGGGGAGGACTTCCCCTCCACTTT,CASRTRGGLPLHF
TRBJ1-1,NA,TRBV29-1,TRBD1,TGCAGCGTATCCACAGGGGGCCAGGCTTTCTTT,CSVSTGGQAFF
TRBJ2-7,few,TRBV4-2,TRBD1,TGTGCCAGCAGCCCCAGGTCGCGACAGGGGGTCTACGAGCAGTACTTC,CASSPRSRQGVYEQYF
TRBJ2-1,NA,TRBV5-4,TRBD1,TGTGCCAGCAGCTTGTTTGTGGGACAGGGCGATGAGCAGTTCTTC,CASSLFVGQGDEQFF
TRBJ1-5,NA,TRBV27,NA,TGTGCCAGCAGTTTCCTTAATCAGCCCCAGCATTTT,CASSFLNQPQHF
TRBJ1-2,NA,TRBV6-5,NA,TGTGCCAGCAGTTACTCGGCAGGGCTGAACTATGGCTACACCTTC,CASSYSAGLNYGYTF
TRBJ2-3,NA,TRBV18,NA,TGTGCCAGCTCACCACGCCAGGGCACAGATACGCAGTATTTT,CASSPRQGTDTQYF
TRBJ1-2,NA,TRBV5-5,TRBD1,TGTGCCAGCAGCCCTCTCGGACAGGGTTTAAGTTATGGCTACACCTTC,CASSPLGQGLSYGYTF
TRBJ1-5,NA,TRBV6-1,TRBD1,TGTGCCAGCAGTTGGACAGGGGGCTTGGATCAGCCCCAGCATTTT,CASSWTGGLDQPQHF
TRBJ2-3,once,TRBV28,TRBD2,TGTGCCAGCGGGGGAAGCGGGAGGCGTAGCACAGATACGCAGTATTTT,CASGGSGRRSTDTQYF
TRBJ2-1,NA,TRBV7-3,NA,TGTGCCAGCAGCTTGGGCCCCTCCTCGGGAGTAGGGTTCTTC,CASSLGPSSGVGFF
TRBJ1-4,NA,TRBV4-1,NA,TGCGCCAGCAGCCATGGTCCGGGACATCAAAGTGAAAAACTGTTTTTT,CASSHGPGHQSEKLFF
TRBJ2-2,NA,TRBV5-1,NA,TGCGCCAGCCTTTGGTTACGGTCGAACACCGGGGAGCTGTTTTTT,CASLWLRSNTGELFF
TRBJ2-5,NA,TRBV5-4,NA,TGTGCCAGCAGCCCCGGACAGTTAGAGACCCAGTACTTC,CASSPGQLETQYF
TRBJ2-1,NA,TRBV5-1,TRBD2,TGCGCCAGCAGCTCCTCTGGTGGGAGCGGGGAGAAGCAGTTCTTC,CASSSSGGSGEKQFF
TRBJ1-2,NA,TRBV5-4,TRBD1,TGTGCCAGCAGGCTCCGACAGGGCCTCTCTAACTATGGCTACACCTTC,CASRLRQGLSNYGYTF
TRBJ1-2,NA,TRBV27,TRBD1,TGTGCCAGCAGCAGAGGGACAGGGACGACTAACTATGGCTACACCTTC,CASSRGTGTTNYGYTF
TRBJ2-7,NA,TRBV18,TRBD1,TGTGCCAGCTCCCGTTATCAGGGACAGGATTCCTACGAGCAGTACTTC,CASSRYQGQDSYEQYF
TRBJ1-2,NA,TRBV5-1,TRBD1,TGCGCCAGCAGTACCGGGACAGGGGGCCGGGATGGCTACACCTTC,CASSTGTGGRDGYTF
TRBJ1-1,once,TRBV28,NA,TGTGCCACCGCAACAGGGCGAGGCACTGAAGCTTTCTTT,CATATGRGTEAFF
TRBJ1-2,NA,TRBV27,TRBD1,TGTGCCAGCAGGCTCACAGGGGGCGGGGGTGGCTACACCTTC,CASRLTGGGGGYTF
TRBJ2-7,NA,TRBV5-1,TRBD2,TGCGCCAGCAGCGCCGGGACTACCACTTACGAGCAGTACTTC,CASSAGTTTYEQYF
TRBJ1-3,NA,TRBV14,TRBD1,TGTGCCAGCAGCCAGGGCAGGGGGCGAAGAAACACCATATATTTT,CASSQGRGRRNTIYF
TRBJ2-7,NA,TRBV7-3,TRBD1,TGTGCCAGCAGCTTAAGAGGGGGGACAGGGGGTTACGAGCAGTACTTC,CASSLRGGTGGYEQYF
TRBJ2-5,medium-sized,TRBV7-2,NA,TGTGCCAGCAGCAAAGGGGGGGCAGGGCAAGAGACCCAGTACTTC,CASSKGGAGQETQYF
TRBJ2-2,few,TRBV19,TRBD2,TGTGCCAGTAGTATAAGGTTGGGTAGCGGGAGGTCCAGGGAGCTGTTTTTT,CASSIRLGSGRSRELFF
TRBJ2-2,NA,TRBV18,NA,TGTGCCAGCTCACAAGGCCAGGGCTTGCCCGGGGAGCTGTTTTTT,CASSQGQGLPGELFF
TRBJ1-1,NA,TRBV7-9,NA,TGTGCCAGCACCCCTTGGAGGGGGGGAGACACTGAAGCTTTCTTT,CASTPWRGGDTEAFF
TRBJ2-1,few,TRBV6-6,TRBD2,TGTGCCAGCAGTGACTCGGGACTACCCTACAATGAGCAGTTCTTC,CASSDSGLPYNEQFF
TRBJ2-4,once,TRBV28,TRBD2,TGTGCCAGCAGTTTACCCGGACTAGCAGGGGACGGGGCCAAAAACATTCAGTACTTC,CASSLPGLAGDGAKNIQYF
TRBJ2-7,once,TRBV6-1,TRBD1,TGTGCCAGCAGTTCCCGGGACAGGTCTCTCTACGAGCAGTACTTC,CASSSRDRSLYEQYF
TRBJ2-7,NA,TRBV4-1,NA,TGCGCCAGCAGCCGTCGAGTGGGGGAGGAATCCTACGAGCAGTACTTC,CASSRRVGEESYEQYF
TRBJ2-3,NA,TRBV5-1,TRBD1,TGCGCCAGCAGCTTGGAGGGACAGGGCACAGATACGCAGTATTTT,CASSLEGQGTDTQYF
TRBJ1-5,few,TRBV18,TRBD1,TGTGCCAGCTCACCTCCGGGACAGGGAGGATCCCAGCATTTT,CASSPPGQGGSQHF
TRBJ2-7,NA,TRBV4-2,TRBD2,TGTGCCAGCAGCCCTCTAGCGGGAGGGGGACTCCACGAGCAGTACTTC,CASSPLAGGGLHEQYF
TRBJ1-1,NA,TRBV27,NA,TGTGCCAGCAGTTTTGCGGGGGGGAGCACTGAAGCTTTCTTT,CASSFAGGSTEAFF
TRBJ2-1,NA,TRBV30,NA,TGTGCCTGGAGTCGGGAGCATGGCCCCTACAATGAGCAGTTCTTC,CAWSREHGPYNEQFF
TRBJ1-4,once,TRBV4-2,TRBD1,TGTGCCAGCAAAAAGGGGGCCGGTGAAAAACTGTTTTTT,CASKKGAGEKLFF
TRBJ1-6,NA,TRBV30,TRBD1,TGTGCCTGGAGTGAACGGACAGGGAGAGTTTCACCCCTCCACTTT,CAWSERTGRVSPLHF
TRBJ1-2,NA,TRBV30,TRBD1,TGTGCCTGGAAGTACGGACAGGGAGCCGTTGGCTACACCTTC,CAWKYGQGAVGYTF
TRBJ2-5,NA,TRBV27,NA,TGTGCCAGCAGAAGGGGATCGGAGACCCAGTACTTC,CASRRGSETQYF
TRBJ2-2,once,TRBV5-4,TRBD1,TGTGCCAGCAGCAGCGACAGGGAGAACACCGGGGAGCTGTTTTTT,CASSSDRENTGELFF
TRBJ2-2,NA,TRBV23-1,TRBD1,TGCGCCAGCAGCCCGCATTTACCACAGGGGATCTACACCGGGGAGCTGTTTTTT,CASSPHLPQGIYTGELFF
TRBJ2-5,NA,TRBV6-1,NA,TGTGCCAGCAGTGAAATTACTCGATCGGCTAGCGAGACCCAGTACTTC,CASSEITRSASETQYF